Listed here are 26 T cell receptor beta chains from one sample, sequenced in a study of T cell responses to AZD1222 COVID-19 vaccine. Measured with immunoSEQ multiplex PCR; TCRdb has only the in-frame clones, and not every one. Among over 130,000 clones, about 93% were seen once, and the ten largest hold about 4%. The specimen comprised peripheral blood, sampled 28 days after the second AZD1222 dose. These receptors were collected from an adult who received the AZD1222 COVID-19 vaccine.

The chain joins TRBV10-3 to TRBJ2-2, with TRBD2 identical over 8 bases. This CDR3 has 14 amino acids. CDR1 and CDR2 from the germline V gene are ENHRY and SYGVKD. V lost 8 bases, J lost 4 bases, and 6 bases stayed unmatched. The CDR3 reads CAIGGGLGTGELFF. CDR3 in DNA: TGTGCCATCGGCGGGGGGCTGGGCACCGGGGAGCTGTTTTTT.

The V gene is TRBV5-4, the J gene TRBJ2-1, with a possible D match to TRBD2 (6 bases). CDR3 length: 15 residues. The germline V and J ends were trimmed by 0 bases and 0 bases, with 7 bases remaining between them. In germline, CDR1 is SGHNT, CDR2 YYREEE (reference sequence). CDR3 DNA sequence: TGTGCCAGCAGCTTGGCCGGGAGCTCCTACAATGAGCAGTTCTTC. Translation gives CASSLAGSSYNEQFF.

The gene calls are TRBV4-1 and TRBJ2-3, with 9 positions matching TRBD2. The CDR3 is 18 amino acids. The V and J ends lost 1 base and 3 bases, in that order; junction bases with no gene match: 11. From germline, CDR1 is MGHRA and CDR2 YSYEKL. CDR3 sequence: CASSQGRGSRGGTDTQYF. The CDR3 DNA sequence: TGCGCCAGCAGCCAAGGGAGAGGGTCGCGGGGGGGGACAGATACGCAGTATTTT.

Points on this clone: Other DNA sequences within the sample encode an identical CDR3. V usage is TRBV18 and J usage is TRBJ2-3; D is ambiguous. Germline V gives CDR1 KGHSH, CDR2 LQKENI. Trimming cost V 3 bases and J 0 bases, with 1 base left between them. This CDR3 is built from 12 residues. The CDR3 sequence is CASSPSTDTQYF. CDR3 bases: TGTGCCAGCTCACCGAGCACAGATACGCAGTATTTT. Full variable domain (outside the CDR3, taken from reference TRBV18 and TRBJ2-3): NAGVMQNPRHLVRRRGQEARLRCSPMKGHSHVYWYRQLPEEGLKFMVYLQKENIIDESGMPKERFSAEFPKEGPSILRIQQVVRGDSAAYFCASSPSTDTQYFGPGTRLTVL.

In DNA, the CDR3 is TGTGCCAGCAGCTTCCGGGGTTCCCCCCACGAGCAGTTCTTC. Translated: CASSFRGSPHEQFF. The V and J genes are TRBV7-2 and TRBJ2-1, with a possible D match to TRBD2 (5 bases). Germline CDR1 SGHTA, CDR2 FQGNSA. The CDR3 contains 14 residues. With 3 bases removed from V and 10 bases from J, the gap between germline ends came to 16 bases.

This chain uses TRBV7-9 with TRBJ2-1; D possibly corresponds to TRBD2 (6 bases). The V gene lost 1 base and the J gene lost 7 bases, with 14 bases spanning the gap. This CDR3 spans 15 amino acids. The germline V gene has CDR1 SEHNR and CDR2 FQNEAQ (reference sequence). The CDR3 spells CASSLVVLAPNEQFF. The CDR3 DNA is TGTGCCAGCAGCTTAGTAGTGCTAGCGCCAAATGAGCAGTTCTTC.

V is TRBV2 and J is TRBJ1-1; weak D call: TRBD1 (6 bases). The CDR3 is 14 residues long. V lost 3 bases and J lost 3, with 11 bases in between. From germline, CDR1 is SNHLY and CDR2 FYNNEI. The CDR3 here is CASSDRQVHTEAFF. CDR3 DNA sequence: TGTGCCAGCAGTGATAGACAGGTTCACACTGAAGCTTTCTTT.

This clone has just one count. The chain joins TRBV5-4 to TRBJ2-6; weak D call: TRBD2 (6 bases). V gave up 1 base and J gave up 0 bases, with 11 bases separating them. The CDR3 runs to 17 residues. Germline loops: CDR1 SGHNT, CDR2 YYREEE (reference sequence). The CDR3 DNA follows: TGTGCCAGCAGCTTGAGGCGGGAAAGCTCTGGGGCCAACGTCCTGACTTTC. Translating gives CASSLRRESSGANVLTF.

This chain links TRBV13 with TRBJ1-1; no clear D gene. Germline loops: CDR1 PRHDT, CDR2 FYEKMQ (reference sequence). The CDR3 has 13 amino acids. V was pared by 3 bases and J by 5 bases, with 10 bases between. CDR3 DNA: TGTGCCAGCAGCTTGGGCGGCGGAACTGAAGCTTTCTTT. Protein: CASSLGGGTEAFF.

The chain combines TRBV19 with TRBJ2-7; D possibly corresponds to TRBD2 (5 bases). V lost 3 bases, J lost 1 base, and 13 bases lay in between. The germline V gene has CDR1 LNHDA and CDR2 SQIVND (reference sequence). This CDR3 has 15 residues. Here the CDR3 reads CASSMSGSSSYEQYF. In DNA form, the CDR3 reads TGTGCCAGTAGTATGTCGGGGTCGTCATCCTACGAGCAGTACTTC.

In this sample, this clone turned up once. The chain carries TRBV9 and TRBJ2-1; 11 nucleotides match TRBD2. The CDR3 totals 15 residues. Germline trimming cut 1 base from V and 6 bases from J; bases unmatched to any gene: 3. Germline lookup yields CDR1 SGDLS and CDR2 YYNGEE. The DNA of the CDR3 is TGTGCCAGCAGCGTATCCGGGACTAGCGGCAATGAGCAGTTCTTC. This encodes CASSVSGTSGNEQFF.

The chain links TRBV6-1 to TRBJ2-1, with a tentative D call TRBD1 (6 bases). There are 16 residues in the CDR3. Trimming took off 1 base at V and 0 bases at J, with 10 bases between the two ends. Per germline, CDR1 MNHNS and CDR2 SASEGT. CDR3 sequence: CASSEVVGGSYNEQFF. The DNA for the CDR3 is TGTGCCAGCAGTGAAGTGGTAGGGGGCTCCTACAATGAGCAGTTCTTC.

CDR3 sequence reads: CASSFNIPGSIYF. The CDR3 bases are TGTGCCAGCAGCTTTAATATCCCGGGCAGCATATATTTT. V is TRBV11-2 and J is TRBJ1-3; D gene ambiguous. The CDR3 covers 13 residues. Trimming took 3 bases from V and 12 from J, leaving 15 bases between them. Germline-derived CDR1 and CDR2 are SGHAT and FQNNGV.

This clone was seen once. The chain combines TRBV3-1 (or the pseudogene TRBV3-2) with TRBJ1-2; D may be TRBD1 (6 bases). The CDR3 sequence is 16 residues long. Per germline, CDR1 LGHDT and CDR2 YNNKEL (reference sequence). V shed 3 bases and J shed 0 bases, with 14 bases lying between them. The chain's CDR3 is CASSHGRGRANYGYTF. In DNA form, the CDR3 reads TGTGCCAGCAGCCATGGCCGGGGGCGGGCTAACTATGGCTACACCTTC.

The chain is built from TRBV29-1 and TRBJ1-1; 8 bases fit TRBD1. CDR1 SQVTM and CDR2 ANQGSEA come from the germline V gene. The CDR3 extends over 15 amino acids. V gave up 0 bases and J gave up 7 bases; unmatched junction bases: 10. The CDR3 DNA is TGCAGCGTTGAAGATCTTCAACAGGGGGGTGGTGAAGCTTTCTTT. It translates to CSVEDLQQGGGEAFF. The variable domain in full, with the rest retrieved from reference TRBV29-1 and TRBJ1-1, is SAVISQKPSRDICQRGTSLTIQCQVDSQVTMMFWYRQQPGQSLTLIATANQGSEATYESGFVIDKFPISRPNLTFSTLTVSNMSPEDSSIYLCSVEDLQQGGGEAFFGQGTRLTVV.

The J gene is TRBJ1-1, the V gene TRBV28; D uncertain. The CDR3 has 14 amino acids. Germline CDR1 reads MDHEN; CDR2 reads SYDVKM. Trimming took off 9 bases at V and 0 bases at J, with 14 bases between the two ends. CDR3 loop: CASQKGLLNTEAFF. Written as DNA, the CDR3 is TGTGCCAGTCAAAAAGGATTACTGAACACTGAAGCTTTCTTT.

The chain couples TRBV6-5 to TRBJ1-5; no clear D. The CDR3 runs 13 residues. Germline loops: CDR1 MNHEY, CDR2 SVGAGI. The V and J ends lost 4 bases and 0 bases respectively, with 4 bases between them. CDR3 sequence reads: CASSSSSNQPQHF. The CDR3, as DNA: TGTGCCAGCAGTTCCAGTAGCAATCAGCCCCAGCATTTT.

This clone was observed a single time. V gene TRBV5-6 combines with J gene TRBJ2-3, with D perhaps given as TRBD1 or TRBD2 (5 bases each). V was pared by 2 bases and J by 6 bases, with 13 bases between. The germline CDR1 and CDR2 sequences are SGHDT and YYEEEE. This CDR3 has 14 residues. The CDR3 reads CASSFRDGLDTQYF. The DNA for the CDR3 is TGTGCCAGCAGCTTCAGGGACGGGTTGGATACGCAGTATTTT.

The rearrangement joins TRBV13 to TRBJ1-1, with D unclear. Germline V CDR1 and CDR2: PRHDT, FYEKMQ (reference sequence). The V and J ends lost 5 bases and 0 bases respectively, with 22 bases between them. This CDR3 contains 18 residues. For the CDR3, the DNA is TGTGCCAGCAGCGGAGACGCGCCCCAACTCTACATGAACACTGAAGCTTTCTTT. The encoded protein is CASSGDAPQLYMNTEAFF.

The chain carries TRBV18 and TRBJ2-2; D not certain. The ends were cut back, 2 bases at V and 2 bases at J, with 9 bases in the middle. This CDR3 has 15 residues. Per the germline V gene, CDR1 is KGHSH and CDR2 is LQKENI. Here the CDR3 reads CASSPGLENTGELFF. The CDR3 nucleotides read TGTGCCAGCTCACCAGGGCTAGAAAACACCGGGGAGCTGTTTTTT.

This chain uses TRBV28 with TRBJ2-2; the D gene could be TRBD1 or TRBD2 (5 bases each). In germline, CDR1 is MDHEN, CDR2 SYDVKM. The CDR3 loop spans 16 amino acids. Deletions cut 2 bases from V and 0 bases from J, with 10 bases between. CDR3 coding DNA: TGTGCCAGCAGTTTAGTCCTGGGGGCGAACACCGGGGAGCTGTTTTTT. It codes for CASSLVLGANTGELFF.

The CDR3 DNA sequence: TGTGCCAGCAGCCAACCGGTGGGGGCAATAAATTCACCCCTCCACTTT. Encoded protein: CASSQPVGAINSPLHF. The chain employs TRBV3-1 (or the pseudogene TRBV3-2) and TRBJ1-6, with D possibly matching TRBD1 (6 bases). The CDR3 spans 16 residues. V was pared by 2 bases and J by 7 bases, with 15 bases between. Per the germline V gene, CDR1 is LGHDT and CDR2 is YNNKEL (reference sequence).

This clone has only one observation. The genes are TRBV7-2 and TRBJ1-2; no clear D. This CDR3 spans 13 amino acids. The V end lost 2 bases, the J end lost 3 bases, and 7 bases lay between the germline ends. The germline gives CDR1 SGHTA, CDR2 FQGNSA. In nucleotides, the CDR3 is TGTGCCAGCAGCTTATCTCATGACTATGGCTACACCTTC. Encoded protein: CASSLSHDYGYTF.

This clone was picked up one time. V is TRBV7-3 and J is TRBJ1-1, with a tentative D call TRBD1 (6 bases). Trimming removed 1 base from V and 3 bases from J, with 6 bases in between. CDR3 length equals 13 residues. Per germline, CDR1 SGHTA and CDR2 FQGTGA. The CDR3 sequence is CASSLNRDTEAFF. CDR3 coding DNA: TGTGCCAGCAGCTTAAACAGGGACACTGAAGCTTTCTTT.

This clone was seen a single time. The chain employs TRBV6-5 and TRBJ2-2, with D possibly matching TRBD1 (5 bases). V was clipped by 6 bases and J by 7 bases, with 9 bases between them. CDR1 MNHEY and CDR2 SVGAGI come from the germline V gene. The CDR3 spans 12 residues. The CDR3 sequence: CASSIRGGELFF. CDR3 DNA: TGTGCCAGCAGCATAAGGGGCGGGGAGCTGTTTTTT.

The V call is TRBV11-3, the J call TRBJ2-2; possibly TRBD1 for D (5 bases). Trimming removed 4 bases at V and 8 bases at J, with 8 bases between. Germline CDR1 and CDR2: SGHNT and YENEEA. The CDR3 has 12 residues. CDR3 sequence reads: CASSWGPGELFF. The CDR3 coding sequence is TGTGCCAGCAGCTGGGGCCCAGGGGAGCTGTTTTTT.